The 14 T cell receptor beta chains below were found in one sample sequenced in a study of CD8+CD57+ T cells in acquired aplastic anemia. Profiling that covered TCR beta VDJ and CDR3 relied on genomic DNA as its template. Using its own MiXCR run on the reads, TCRdb lists one record per CDR3 protein. Altogether about 190,000 distinct CDR3 sequences are present, about half being singletons, with the ten largest covering 15% to 20%. Material: sorted CD4+, CD8+, or CD8+CD57+ T cells (not recorded which) from PBMCs. These receptors all come from a human donor in good health, serving as a control.

This clonotype was counted many times. CDR3 sequence reads: CASSFRGGAYEQYF. The CDR3 nucleotides read TGTGCCAGCAGCTTCCGGGGGGGCGCCTACGAGCAGTACTTC. V and J are TRBV7-2 and TRBJ2-7, with 8 bases lining up with TRBD2. The trim removed 3 bases at V and 2 bases at J, leaving 3 bases unmatched. The germline gives CDR1 SGHTA, CDR2 FQGNSA. The CDR3 length is 14 residues.

This sequence joins TRBV18 and TRBJ2-7; 10 nucleotides match TRBD2. CDR3 length: 14 amino acids. CDR1 and CDR2 from the germline V gene are KGHSH and LQKENI. Trimming at V came to 6 bases and at J to 6 bases, leaving 8 bases not matched to a gene. The CDR3 reads CASSKAGGPGEQYF. CDR3 in DNA: TGTGCCAGCTCTAAAGCGGGGGGGCCCGGCGAGCAGTACTTC.

This chain joins TRBV7-8 and TRBJ1-2; D gene unclear. The CDR3 consists of 13 residues. V was pared by 11 bases and J by 2 bases, with 15 bases between. Germline V CDR1 and CDR2: SGHVS, FQNEAQ. CDR3 in DNA: TGTGCCTGGAGTGTACCGCTAAACTATGGCTACACCTTC. This sequence encodes CAWSVPLNYGYTF. Supplemented by reference TRBV7-8 and TRBJ1-2, the full variable domain reads GAGVSQSPRYKVAKRGQDVALRCDPISGHVSLFWYQQALGQGPEFLTYFQNEAQLDKSGLPSDRFFAERPEGSVSTLKIQRTQQEDSAVYLCAWSVPLNYGYTFGSGTRLTVV.

The sample holds one count of this clonotype. This may stem from a read error, because a much larger clone lies one nucleotide away. CDR3 bases: TGTGCCAGCAGTTACGGACAGTTCAATCCCGGGGAGCTGTTTTTT. Protein product: CASSYGQFNPGELFF. The chain employs TRBV6-5 and TRBJ2-2, with D possibly matching TRBD1 (6 bases). CDR1 is MNHEY, CDR2 SVGAGI, per germline. The CDR3 spans 15 residues. V was pared by 2 bases and J by 6 bases, with 13 bases between.

The J gene is TRBJ2-7, the V gene TRBV6-9; D may be TRBD1 (6 bases). V was clipped by 7 bases and J by 5 bases, with 24 bases between them. Germline V gene sequence: CDR1 MNHGY, CDR2 SVAAGI. The CDR3 is 16 amino acids. The CDR3 DNA reads as TGTGCCAGCACGCCTCGAGGGACACTTCCCCCCCACGAGCAGTACTTC. Translated, it gives CASTPRGTLPPHEQYF.

The V call is TRBV29-1, the J call TRBJ1-2; 11 bases match TRBD1. V gave up 6 bases and J gave up 5 bases; unmatched junction bases: 5. Germline V gene data show CDR1 as SQVTM and CDR2 as ANQGSEA. The CDR3 extends over 13 amino acids. This CDR3 reads CSVGQGARYGYTF. In DNA, the CDR3 is TGCAGCGTCGGACAGGGGGCACGGTATGGCTACACCTTC.

The chain carries TRBV5-4 and TRBJ1-1; D gene unclear. The CDR3 extends over 15 amino acids. Germline CDR1 reads SGHNT; CDR2 reads YYREEE (reference sequence). Trimming stripped 4 bases from V and 0 bases from J, with 13 bases between. The DNA for the CDR3 is TGTGCCAGCAGCAAGGGTCACGCCGTGAACACTGAAGCTTTCTTT. Translating gives CASSKGHAVNTEAFF.

This clonotype was observed at least ten times. V and J are TRBV20-1 and TRBJ2-7, with D possibly being TRBD1 (5 bases). Trimming shortened V by 2 bases and J by 2 bases, and 16 bases separated the two germline ends. From germline, CDR1 is DFQATT and CDR2 SNEGSKA (reference sequence). The CDR3 loop spans 15 amino acids. DNA for the CDR3: TGCAGTGCTAGAAAAGCAGGGTCGGACGCCTACGAGCAGTACTTC. The encoded protein is CSARKAGSDAYEQYF.

This clonotype was found many times. This sequence joins TRBV27 and TRBJ2-7, with a possible D match to TRBD2 (6 bases). Trimming pared 5 bases from V and 0 bases from J, leaving 17 bases between. CDR3 length equals 16 residues. Germline assignment: CDR1 MNHEY and CDR2 SMNVEV (reference sequence). The CDR3, as DNA: TGTGCCAGCAGTGAAATATCGCTAGCGAACTCCTACGAGCAGTACTTC. Residues: CASSEISLANSYEQYF.

This clonotype was detected ten times or more. The rearrangement links TRBV30 to TRBJ2-5, with no clear D. Germline V lookup: CDR1 GTSNPN, CDR2 SVGIG (reference sequence). The CDR3 has 13 residues. V was cut by 0 bases and J by 1 base, with 6 bases left in between. The DNA of the CDR3 is TGTGCCTGGAGTGTACGCTTCCAAGAGACCCAGTACTTC. This codes for CAWSVRFQETQYF.

The V call is TRBV5-1, the J call TRBJ1-6; D is undetermined. This CDR3 is built from 11 residues. Looked up from germline, CDR1 is SGHRS and CDR2 is YFSETQ. V was cut by 4 bases and J by 10 bases, with 6 bases left in between. CDR3 nucleotide sequence: TGCGCCAGCAGCATCATCTCACCCCTCCACTTT. Translation: CASSIISPLHF.

The chain combines TRBV24-1 with TRBJ2-5, with 7 positions matching TRBD1. Trimming took 0 bases from V and 3 from J; bases not matched to a gene: 3. This CDR3 spans 15 amino acids. Per the germline V gene, CDR1 is KGHDR and CDR2 is SFDVKD. The CDR3 loop reads CATSDLGTGEETQYF. DNA of the CDR3: TGTGCCACCAGTGATTTGGGAACAGGGGAAGAGACCCAGTACTTC.

The chain uses TRBV25-1 and TRBJ1-6; 8 nucleotides match TRBD1. Germline V lookup: CDR1 MGHDK, CDR2 SYGVNS. CDR3 length: 15 amino acids. V shed 8 bases and J 10 bases; nucleotides not matched to a gene: 13. The CDR3 nucleotides are TGTGCCAGCTCCCCCCGGGACAGGAATGGGTCACCCCTCCACTTT. Encoded protein: CASSPRDRNGSPLHF.

This chain uses TRBV9 with TRBJ1-2; D possibly corresponds to TRBD1 (5 bases). Trimming took off 4 bases at V and 3 bases at J, with 16 bases between the two ends. Germline V gives CDR1 SGDLS, CDR2 YYNGEE. This CDR3 region has 15 residues. CDR3 sequence (DNA): TGTGCCAGCAGCCCCCGGGACTCTGGACACTATGGCTACACCTTC. Translating it yields CASSPRDSGHYGYTF.